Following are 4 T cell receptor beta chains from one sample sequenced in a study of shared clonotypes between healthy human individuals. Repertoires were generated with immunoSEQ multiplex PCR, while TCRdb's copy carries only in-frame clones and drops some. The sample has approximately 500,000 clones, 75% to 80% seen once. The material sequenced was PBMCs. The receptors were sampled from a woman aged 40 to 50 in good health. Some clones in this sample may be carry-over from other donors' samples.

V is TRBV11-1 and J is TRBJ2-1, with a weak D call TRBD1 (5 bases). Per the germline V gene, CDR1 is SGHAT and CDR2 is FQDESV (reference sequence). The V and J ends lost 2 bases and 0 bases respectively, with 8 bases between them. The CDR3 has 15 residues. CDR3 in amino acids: CASSLRRGSYNEQFF. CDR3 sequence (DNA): TGTGCCAGCAGCTTACGAAGGGGCTCCTACAATGAGCAGTTCTTC. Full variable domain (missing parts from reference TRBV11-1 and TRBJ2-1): EAEVAQSPRYKITEKSQAVAFWCDPISGHATLYWYRQILGQGPELLVQFQDESVVDDSQLPKDRFSAERLKGVDSTLKIQPAELGDSAMYLCASSLRRGSYNEQFFGPGTRLTVL.

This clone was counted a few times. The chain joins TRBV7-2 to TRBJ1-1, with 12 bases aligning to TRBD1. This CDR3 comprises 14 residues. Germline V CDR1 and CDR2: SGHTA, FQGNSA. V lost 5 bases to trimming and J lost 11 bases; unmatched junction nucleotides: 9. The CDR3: CASSQGTGGYMAFF. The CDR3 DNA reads TGTGCCAGCAGCCAAGGGACAGGGGGCTATATGGCTTTCTTT.

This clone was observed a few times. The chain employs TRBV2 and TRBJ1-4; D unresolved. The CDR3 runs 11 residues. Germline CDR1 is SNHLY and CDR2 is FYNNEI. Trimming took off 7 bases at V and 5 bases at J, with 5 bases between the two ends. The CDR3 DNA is TGTGCCAGCACCCTAAATGAAAAACTGTTTTTT. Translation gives CASTLNEKLFF.

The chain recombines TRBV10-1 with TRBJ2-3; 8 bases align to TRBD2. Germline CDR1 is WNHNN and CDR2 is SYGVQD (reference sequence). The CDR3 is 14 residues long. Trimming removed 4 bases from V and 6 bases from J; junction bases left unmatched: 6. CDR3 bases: TGCGCCAGCAGTGTGGGGTCTAGCGGGGATACGCAGTATTTT. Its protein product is CASSVGSSGDTQYF.